These 25 T cell receptor beta chains came from one sample sequenced in a study of T-cell memory formation after mild COVID-19. TCRdb analysed the 5' RACE reads with MiXCR anew, one entry per CDR3 protein. This table holds some 450,000 distinct CDR3 sequences, roughly 20% found once. Material: PBMCs or a T cell subset sorted from them (not recorded which). The source of these receptors is an adult woman who had mild COVID-19 (a few samples of this study predate the infection). Cell type and time point are not known.

V gene TRBV20-1 combines with J gene TRBJ2-7; either TRBD1 or TRBD2 may supply D (5 bases each). The CDR3 totals 13 residues. Trimming cost V 6 bases and J 0 bases, with 12 bases left between them. Germline lookup yields CDR1 DFQATT and CDR2 SNEGSKA (reference sequence). In DNA form, the CDR3 reads TGCAGTGCCTCCGGGACCGCCTCCTACGAGCAGTACTTC. Protein sequence: CSASGTASYEQYF.

Only a few counts were recorded for this clonotype. The CDR3 reads CASNILGLGYF. The CDR3 DNA reads as TGTGCCAGCAATATCTTAGGCCTCGGGTACTTC. The rearrangement joins TRBV7-9 to TRBJ2-4; D ambiguous. Germline V gives CDR1 SEHNR, CDR2 FQNEAQ (reference sequence). V gave up 7 bases and J gave up 15 bases, with 16 bases separating them. The CDR3 length is 11 residues. The whole variable domain, remainder taken from reference TRBV7-9 and TRBJ2-4, is DTGVSQNPRHKITKRGQNVTFRCDPISEHNRLYWYRQTLGQGPEFLTYFQNEAQLEKSRLLSDRFSAERPKGSFSTLEIQRTEQGDSAMYLCASNILGLGYFGAGTRLSVL.

In its sample, this clonotype was seen a few times. The rearrangement links TRBV18 to TRBJ1-2; no clear D gene. The CDR3 runs 13 residues. In germline, CDR1 is KGHSH, CDR2 LQKENI. Trimming pared 0 bases from V and 6 bases from J, leaving 8 bases between. For the CDR3, the DNA is TGTGCCAGCTCACCACCGCCGGGAAATGGCTACACCTTC. Amino acid sequence: CASSPPPGNGYTF.

The rearrangement uses TRBV19 and TRBJ1-2; possible D gene TRBD1, 5 bases. The germline V gene has CDR1 LNHDA and CDR2 SQIVND (reference sequence). V gave up 7 bases and J gave up 4 bases, with 16 bases separating them. The CDR3 has 14 amino acids. Written as DNA, the CDR3 is TGTGCCAGTAACCAGGGAGGTTTGAGCTATGGCTACACCTTC. This translates into CASNQGGLSYGYTF.

The chain recombines TRBV6-6 with TRBJ2-1; the D gene could be TRBD1 or TRBD2 (5 bases each). The V and J ends lost 1 base and 5 bases respectively, with 6 bases between them. The germline V gene has CDR1 MNHNY and CDR2 SVGAGI (reference sequence). CDR3 size: 13 residues. DNA for the CDR3: TGTGCCAGCAGTTACTTGGGGGACAATGAGCAGTTCTTC. This translates into CASSYLGDNEQFF.

This chain joins TRBV6-1 and TRBJ1-5; D might be TRBD1 (5 bases). The V gene's germline CDR1 is MNHNS and CDR2 SASEGT. The CDR3 has 12 amino acids. Trimming cost V 6 bases and J 5 bases, with 8 bases left between them. CDR3 nucleotides: TGTGCCAGCAGGGACATTCATCAGCCCCAGCATTTT. It encodes CASRDIHQPQHF.

The chain is built from TRBV20-1 and TRBJ2-5; TRBD2 agrees at 13 bases. The CDR3 extends over 16 amino acids. CDR1 is DFQATT and CDR2 is SNEGSKA in the germline V gene (reference sequence). After removal of 3 bases from V and 2 bases from J, the junction contained 6 bases not matched to a gene. The CDR3 sequence: CSASEGLAGIQETQYF. The CDR3 DNA sequence: TGCAGTGCTAGTGAGGGACTAGCGGGAATACAAGAGACCCAGTACTTC.

This clonotype came up a few times. The chain couples TRBV7-3 to TRBJ1-6; 7 bases line up with TRBD1. This CDR3 region has 14 residues. CDR1 is SGHTA, CDR2 FQGTGA, per germline. After removal of 5 bases from V and 7 bases from J, the junction contained 5 bases not matched to a gene. The CDR3 DNA reads TGTGCCAGCAGCCTTGGACAGGTGAATTCACCCCTCCACTTT. Translation gives CASSLGQVNSPLHF.

V and J are TRBV6-2 or TRBV6-3 and TRBJ2-1; D may be TRBD2 (6 bases). This CDR3 is 14 amino acids long. Germline CDR1 reads MNHEY; CDR2 reads SVGEGT. V was shortened by 4 bases and J by 12 bases, with 19 bases between the two germline ends. The CDR3 DNA sequence: TGTGCCAGCAGTTTGACGGGAGCCACGGCTAGGCAGTTCTTC. It yields the protein CASSLTGATARQFF.

The chain links TRBV2 to TRBJ2-7, with D possibly being TRBD1 or TRBD2 (5 bases each). Germline values: CDR1 SNHLY, CDR2 FYNNEI. Trimming took off 1 base at V and 2 bases at J, with 12 bases between the two ends. CDR3 size: 15 residues. The CDR3 reads CASSEGGTDTYEQYF. The CDR3 DNA is TGTGCCAGCAGTGAAGGGGGGACGGATACCTACGAGCAGTACTTC.

This clonotype was picked up a small number of times. V gene TRBV5-1 combines with J gene TRBJ1-2; TRBD1 is a possible D gene (5 bases). The CDR3 runs to 14 residues. Germline values: CDR1 SGHRS, CDR2 YFSETQ. V was shortened by 4 bases and J by 0 bases, with 10 bases between the two germline ends. The CDR3 is CASSRDGSNYGYTF. For the CDR3, the DNA is TGCGCCAGCAGCCGGGACGGATCTAACTATGGCTACACCTTC.

The table lists this clonotype with many counts. The chain uses TRBV12-3 or TRBV12-4 and TRBJ1-5; possibly TRBD1 for D (5 bases). Trimming pared 8 bases from V and 3 bases from J, leaving 14 bases between. The CDR3 extends over 14 amino acids. Here the CDR3 DNA reads TGTGCCAGCGGCCTCGGGACTATCAATCAGCCCCAGCATTTT. Its protein product is CASGLGTINQPQHF.

This rearrangement joins TRBV7-3 to TRBJ1-1, with D possibly being TRBD1 (6 bases). Trimming shortened V by 5 bases and J by 8 bases, and 15 bases separated the two germline ends. This CDR3 has 13 residues. Germline V gives CDR1 SGHTA, CDR2 FQGTGA. The DNA for the CDR3 is TGTGCCAGCAGCCTAGTCCAGGGGACCGAAGCTTTCTTT. This sequence encodes CASSLVQGTEAFF.

The rearrangement uses TRBV7-8 and TRBJ2-1, with a weak D call TRBD2 (6 bases). The germline gives CDR1 SGHVS, CDR2 FQNEAQ. CDR3 size: 13 residues. Trimming cost V 4 bases and J 5 bases, with 9 bases left between them. The CDR3 coding sequence is TGTGCCAGCAGCTGGAGGGCCCACAATGAGCAGTTCTTC. This sequence encodes CASSWRAHNEQFF. The full variable domain, with the rest looked up from reference TRBV7-8 and TRBJ2-1, is GAGVSQSPRYKVAKRGQDVALRCDPISGHVSLFWYQQALGQGPEFLTYFQNEAQLDKSGLPSDRFFAERPEGSVSTLKIQRTQQEDSAVYLCASSWRAHNEQFFGPGTRLTVL.

In this sample, this clonotype turned up a few times. The chain joins TRBV7-2 to TRBJ2-2, with 11 bases lining up with TRBD1. Trimming took 2 bases from V and 6 from J; bases not matched to a gene: 8. Germline values: CDR1 SGHTA, CDR2 FQGNSA. This CDR3 spans 17 amino acids. CDR3: CASSLKGQGVTSGELFF. As DNA, the CDR3 is TGTGCCAGCAGCTTAAAGGGACAGGGGGTTACTTCCGGGGAGCTGTTTTTT.

The genes are TRBV5-5 and TRBJ2-5; the D is unclear. V was shortened by 0 bases and J by 1 base, with 13 bases between the two germline ends. The CDR3 extends over 16 amino acids. The germline CDR1 and CDR2 sequences are SGHKS and YYEKEE (reference sequence). CDR3 sequence: CASSLGRLSPQETQYF. CDR3 bases: TGTGCCAGCAGCTTGGGCAGGCTAAGCCCCCAAGAGACCCAGTACTTC.

This clonotype has just a few counts. This rearrangement joins TRBV29-1 to TRBJ2-1, with D maybe TRBD2 (6 bases). Looked up from germline, CDR1 is SQVTM and CDR2 is ANQGSEA. The CDR3 totals 13 residues. With 6 bases removed from V and 7 bases from J, the gap between germline ends came to 16 bases. The DNA of the CDR3 is TGCAGCGTGGGGGGTGCCCCGGGAAATGAGCAGTTCTTC. Amino acids: CSVGGAPGNEQFF.

This clonotype has at least ten counts. The chain combines TRBV7-2 with TRBJ1-1; the D is unclear. Trimming stripped 2 bases from V and 1 base from J, with 5 bases between. Germline assignment: CDR1 SGHTA and CDR2 FQGNSA. The CDR3 is 13 amino acids. In nucleotides, the CDR3 is TGTGCCAGCAGCTTACATCAGAACACTGAAGCTTTCTTT. Translating it yields CASSLHQNTEAFF.

This rearrangement joins TRBV29-1 to TRBJ2-7; a weak D match, TRBD1 (5 bases). Per germline, CDR1 SQVTM and CDR2 ANQGSEA. The CDR3 sequence is 15 residues long. V was clipped by 0 bases and J by 0 bases, with 12 bases between them. The CDR3 DNA sequence: TGCAGCGTTGAAGATCAGACAGCCAGCTCCTACGAGCAGTACTTC. The encoded protein is CSVEDQTASSYEQYF.

This rearrangement joins TRBV6-5 to TRBJ1-2; D is undetermined. This CDR3 contains 14 residues. Germline CDR1 and CDR2: MNHEY and SVGAGI. V gave up 2 bases and J gave up 6 bases, with 13 bases separating them. The CDR3 region is CASSYATHGDGYTF. The DNA of the CDR3 is TGTGCCAGCAGTTACGCCACCCACGGTGATGGCTACACCTTC.

The chain combines TRBV9 with TRBJ2-1; D might be TRBD2 (5 bases). The CDR3 length is 17 residues. Deletions cut 0 bases from V and 0 bases from J, with 13 bases between. The germline gives CDR1 SGDLS, CDR2 YYNGEE. The CDR3: CASSVGGLGSSYNEQFF. The CDR3 nucleotides read TGTGCCAGCAGCGTAGGGGGTCTGGGGAGCTCCTACAATGAGCAGTTCTTC.

V is TRBV12-3 or TRBV12-4 and J is TRBJ1-1, with D tentatively TRBD1 (5 bases). The CDR3 has 13 residues. V was pared by 3 bases and J by 1 base, with 6 bases between. CDR3 DNA: TGTGCCAGCAGTTTTAGGGGGAACACTGAAGCTTTCTTT. The encoded protein is CASSFRGNTEAFF.

This clonotype was detected a few times. V and J are TRBV2 and TRBJ2-7, with D perhaps TRBD1 or TRBD2 (5 bases each). V was shortened by 2 bases and J by 3 bases, with 14 bases between the two germline ends. CDR1 is SNHLY, CDR2 FYNNEI, per germline. This CDR3 comprises 15 residues. For the CDR3, the DNA is TGTGCCAGCAGTGAACGGGACCTGGGCAGCTACGAGCAGTACTTC. Protein: CASSERDLGSYEQYF.

At least ten counts were recorded for this clonotype. This CDR3 is CASSGGGLDEQFF. The CDR3 DNA reads as TGCGCCAGCAGCGGAGGGGGGCTGGATGAGCAGTTCTTC. The chain links TRBV5-1 to TRBJ2-1, with D possibly called TRBD1 or TRBD2 (6 bases each). This CDR3 has 13 amino acids. V lost 4 bases and J 8 bases, leaving 13 bases between the germline ends. CDR1 is SGHRS and CDR2 is YFSETQ in the germline V gene.

V gene TRBV6-5 combines with J gene TRBJ1-2; possible D gene TRBD1, 6 bases. V lost 6 bases and J 2 bases, leaving 16 bases between the germline ends. Germline V lookup: CDR1 MNHEY, CDR2 SVGAGI. CDR3 length: 15 residues. This chain's CDR3 is CASSPQGNRNYGYTF. The CDR3 DNA is TGTGCCAGCAGCCCTCAGGGGAATCGGAACTATGGCTACACCTTC.